This T cell receptor beta chain was sequenced during a study of T cells expressing NK-cell markers. TCRdb reprocessed the 5' RACE reads, with one entry per CDR3 protein and no DNA. The sample features about 540,000 distinct CDR3 sequences, with approximately 3.6% in its top ten. Looked up from germline, CDR1 is DFQATT and CDR2 is SNEGSKA (reference sequence). The CDR3 runs to 14 residues. This receptor was taken from a man between 18 and 35 years old in good health. J is TRBJ2-3 and V is TRBV20-1; the D gene TCRdb calls, TRBD2, cannot be checked with no DNA. Sequencing was carried out using blood T cells: a sorted CD56 or NKG2C T cell subset, CD4+ or CD8+ T cells, or bulk PBMC T cells (not recorded which). CDR3 sequence reads: CSAQSGSITDTQYF.